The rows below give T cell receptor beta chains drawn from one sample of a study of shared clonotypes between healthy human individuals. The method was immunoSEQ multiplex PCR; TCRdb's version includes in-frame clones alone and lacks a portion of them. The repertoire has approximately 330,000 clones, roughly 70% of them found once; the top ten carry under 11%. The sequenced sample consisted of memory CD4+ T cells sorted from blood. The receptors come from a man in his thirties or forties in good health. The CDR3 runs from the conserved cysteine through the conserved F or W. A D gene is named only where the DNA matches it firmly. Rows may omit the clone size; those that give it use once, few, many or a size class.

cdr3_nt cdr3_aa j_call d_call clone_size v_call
TGTGCCAGCAGCTTATTCGCCGTCAATGAGCAGTTCTTC CASSLFAVNEQFF TRBJ2-1 . . TRBV7-2
TGTGCCAGCAGCCTAAGCGGGAGTAGCTCCTACGAGCAGTACTTC CASSLSGSSSYEQYF TRBJ2-7 TRBD2 . TRBV7-2
TGTGCCAGCTCACCAGGTGGTGAAAAACTGTTTTTT CASSPGGEKLFF TRBJ1-4 . . TRBV18
TGTGCCAGCAGCCGATACTCCTACGAGCAGTACTTC CASSRYSYEQYF TRBJ2-7 . . TRBV7-9
TGTGCCAGTAGTACACAGGGGGTTTTCTACGAGCAGTACTTC CASSTQGVFYEQYF TRBJ2-7 TRBD1 . TRBV19
TGTGCCAGCAGACGCCTCGGTGGGCCCTACAATGAGCAGTTCTTC CASRRLGGPYNEQFF TRBJ2-1 . . TRBV28
TGTGCCAGCAGCCCGGGGGACAGGTGGGATGGCTACACCTTC CASSPGDRWDGYTF TRBJ1-2 TRBD1 . TRBV7-6
TGTGCCAGCAGCCCGGGGAGACGACAGGGAATACAAGAGACCCAGTACTTC CASSPGRRQGIQETQYF TRBJ2-5 TRBD1 . TRBV11-2
TGCGCCAGCAGCCATCCGGGAGCCCACTTCTACGAGCAGTACTTC CASSHPGAHFYEQYF TRBJ2-7 . . TRBV4-1
TGTGCCAGTAGTCGTGAGAACCACCAGCATTTT CASSRENHQHF TRBJ1-5 . many TRBV19
TGTGCCAGCAACTTAGCGGGACGGTCAGATACGCAGTATTTT CASNLAGRSDTQYF TRBJ2-3 TRBD2 few TRBV7-2
TGTGCCAGCAGTTTATGGGAGGGCGATGAAAAACTGTTTTTT CASSLWEGDEKLFF TRBJ1-4 . . TRBV28
TGTGCCAGTAGCACCGGACTAGCGGGAGGTCTAGCCAAAAACATTCAGTACTTC CASSTGLAGGLAKNIQYF TRBJ2-4 TRBD2 few TRBV19
TGTGCCAGCAGTTACACAAGCAGGGGGCAAAACACTGAAGCTTTCTTT CASSYTSRGQNTEAFF TRBJ1-1 TRBD1 . TRBV6-5
TGTGCCAGCAGTCCAGGACAGGGCCGGGGCTACACCTTC CASSPGQGRGYTF TRBJ1-2 TRBD1 . TRBV7-2
TGTGCCAGCAGCTTAGGACGGTTTGGCGGGCAGGGAGTGGAGACCCAGTACTTC CASSLGRFGGQGVETQYF TRBJ2-5 . . TRBV11-3
TGCGCCAGCACTACCCTGACAGGGGCATACAATGAGCAGTTCTTC CASTTLTGAYNEQFF TRBJ2-1 TRBD1 . TRBV5-1